This entry lists 2 T cell receptor beta chains sequenced from one sample in a study of identical twins. In TCRdb, the 5' RACE reads were re-called with MiXCR into one record per CDR3 protein. The data show 1,800,000 or so distinct CDR3 sequences, 32% seen once. Sequences were obtained from cord blood. All receptors derive from a newborn girl in good health.

Only a few counts were recorded for this clonotype. The V gene is TRBV7-2, the J gene TRBJ1-1; TRBD1 matches at 7 bases. The CDR3 sequence is 14 residues long. Germline loops: CDR1 SGHTA, CDR2 FQGNSA. Losses at the gene ends were 6 bases for V and 7 bases for J; bases not matched to a gene: 11. This chain's CDR3 is CASRPGQFPFEAFF. The CDR3 DNA sequence: TGTGCCAGCAGGCCGGGACAGTTCCCTTTTGAAGCTTTCTTT.

About this clonotype itself: The junction and the germline gene differ at one end; a read error may be behind it. V is TRBV20-1 and J is TRBJ2-7; D not certain. The CDR3 extends over 12 amino acids. Germline V gives CDR1 DFQATT, CDR2 SNEGSKA (reference sequence). The chain's CDR3 is CSARAISCEQYF. DNA for the CDR3: TGCAGTGCTAGAGCCATTTCCTGCGAGCAGTACTTC.